These 10 T cell receptor beta chains were all obtained from the same sample, sequenced in a study of T-cell reconstitution after alpha-beta-depleted transplantation in children. The TCRbeta library incorporated unique molecular identifiers. From the PCR reads, TCRdb called clonotypes with MiXCR, one entry per CDR3 protein. The table shows approximately 250,000 distinct CDR3 sequences, with 25% occurring only once. The sample here was PBMCs, taken before TCRalphabeta/CD19-depleted stem cell transplant. These TCRs come from a girl aged 2 to 10 with Fanconi anemia, due to receive a stem cell transplant.

This clonotype turned up a few times. The V call is TRBV7-8, the J call TRBJ2-7, with D perhaps TRBD2 (5 bases). With 4 bases removed from V and 5 bases from J, the gap between germline ends came to 15 bases. CDR1 and CDR2 from the germline V gene are SGHVS and FQNEAQ. The CDR3 covers 14 residues. In DNA form, the CDR3 reads TGTGCCAGCAGCTCCTGGGAGCAGAAGGACGAGCAGTACTTC. Encoded protein: CASSSWEQKDEQYF.

This clonotype has at least ten counts. V gene TRBV4-2 combines with J gene TRBJ2-7, with 7 bases lining up with TRBD2. The J segment lost 2 bases and the V segment lost 0 bases, leaving 7 bases of the junction unmatched. The CDR3 consists of 16 residues. Germline loops: CDR1 LGHNA, CDR2 YNFKEQ. The CDR3 DNA sequence: TGTGCCAGCAGCCAAGATTGGGGGGGGAAAGCCTACGAGCAGTACTTC. Its translation is CASSQDWGGKAYEQYF.

V gene TRBV27 combines with J gene TRBJ2-5, with D possibly matching TRBD1 (6 bases). The ends were cut back, 3 bases at V and 4 bases at J, with 12 bases in the middle. The CDR3 is 14 amino acids. Germline V gene data show CDR1 as MNHEY and CDR2 as SMNVEV (reference sequence). The CDR3: CASSFLGQRETQYF. CDR3 nucleotides: TGTGCCAGCAGTTTTCTCGGACAGAGAGAGACCCAGTACTTC.

This clonotype occurred a few times. J is TRBJ1-2 and V is TRBV7-9; possible D gene TRBD1, 6 bases. The CDR3 loop spans 12 amino acids. Trimming removed 5 bases at V and 6 bases at J, with 10 bases between. Looked up from germline, CDR1 is SEHNR and CDR2 is FQNEAQ (reference sequence). The CDR3 loop reads CASSLQGNGYTF. The CDR3 region has the DNA TGTGCCAGCAGCCTCCAGGGGAATGGCTACACCTTC.

This chain links TRBV20-1 with TRBJ1-4; 7 nucleotides match TRBD1. The CDR3 is 13 residues long. V gave up 3 bases and J gave up 8 bases; unmatched junction bases: 6. In germline, CDR1 is DFQATT, CDR2 SNEGSKA (reference sequence). The CDR3 spells CSARGQSREKLFF. In nucleotides, the CDR3 is TGCAGTGCTAGGGGACAGTCCCGAGAAAAACTGTTTTTT.

The sample holds many counts of this clonotype. V gene TRBV15 combines with J gene TRBJ2-5, with TRBD1 as a possible D gene (6 bases). CDR1 is LNHNV and CDR2 is YYDKDF in the germline V gene (reference sequence). The V gene lost 4 bases and the J gene lost 0 bases, with 12 bases spanning the gap. The CDR3 consists of 15 residues. The CDR3 coding sequence is TGTGCCACCAGCACAGGGGCTAACTACCAAGAGACCCAGTACTTC. Residues: CATSTGANYQETQYF.

To note about this clonotype: One junction end disagrees with the germline gene, perhaps due to a read error. The rearrangement joins TRBV20-1 to TRBJ2-2; D is unclear. The CDR3 totals 14 residues. Germline CDR1 DFQATT, CDR2 SNEGSKA (reference sequence). The CDR3 sequence is CSASEATNIGELFF. The CDR3 nucleotides read TGCAGTGCTAGTGAAGCTACCAACATCGGGGAGCTGTTTTTT.

The rearrangement joins TRBV12-3 or TRBV12-4 to TRBJ2-5; D may be TRBD2 (6 bases). The CDR3 is 16 residues long. V was trimmed by 2 bases and J by 1 base, leaving 14 bases between them. The CDR3 DNA follows: TGTGCCAGCAGTTTAATGCAACTAGCTCTCCAAGAGACCCAGTACTTC. Encoded protein: CASSLMQLALQETQYF.

The sample holds many counts of this clonotype. V is TRBV12-3 or TRBV12-4 and J is TRBJ1-2, with D unresolved. This CDR3 has 17 amino acids. V was trimmed by 2 bases and J by 7 bases, leaving 23 bases between them. In DNA, the CDR3 is TGTGCCAGCAGTTTATCCGGGGTTTACCCACCTCTTGCTGGCTACACCTTC. As protein: CASSLSGVYPPLAGYTF.

The chain couples TRBV6-1 to TRBJ2-3; 9 nucleotides agree with TRBD2. V shed 4 bases and J 3 bases; nucleotides not matched to a gene: 11. This CDR3 is 17 amino acids long. Germline CDR1 and CDR2: MNHNS and SASEGT. The CDR3 nucleotides are TGTGCCAGCAGTGTGGCCCCCGGGACTAGCAGGACAGATACGCAGTATTTT. This sequence encodes CASSVAPGTSRTDTQYF.